This TCR beta chain was sequenced for a study of control samples from healthy donors and cancer patients. Generated by immunoSEQ multiplex PCR, the TCRdb table keeps only in-frame clones and is missing some. The sample holds under 200,000 clones, about 94% seen once. Germline V CDR1 and CDR2: SGHAT, FQNNGV. The CDR3 sequence is 13 residues long. The junction had 3 bases not matched to a gene; V was cut back by 5 bases and J by 5 bases. Sequencing was carried out using PBMCs. The V and J genes are TRBV11-2 and TRBJ2-1; TRBD1 agrees at 7 bases. The receptor was isolated from a man in his 60s with colorectal cancer. Here the CDR3 reads CASSPGQNNEQFF. The CDR3 DNA reads TGTGCCAGCAGCCCGGGACAGAACAATGAGCAGTTCTTC. The whole variable domain, remainder taken from reference TRBV11-2 and TRBJ2-1, is EAGVAQSPRYKIIEKRQSVAFWCNPISGHATLYWYQQILGQGPKLLIQFQNNGVVDDSQLPKDRFSAERLKGVDSTLKIQPAKLEDSAVYLCASSPGQNNEQFFGPGTRLTVL.